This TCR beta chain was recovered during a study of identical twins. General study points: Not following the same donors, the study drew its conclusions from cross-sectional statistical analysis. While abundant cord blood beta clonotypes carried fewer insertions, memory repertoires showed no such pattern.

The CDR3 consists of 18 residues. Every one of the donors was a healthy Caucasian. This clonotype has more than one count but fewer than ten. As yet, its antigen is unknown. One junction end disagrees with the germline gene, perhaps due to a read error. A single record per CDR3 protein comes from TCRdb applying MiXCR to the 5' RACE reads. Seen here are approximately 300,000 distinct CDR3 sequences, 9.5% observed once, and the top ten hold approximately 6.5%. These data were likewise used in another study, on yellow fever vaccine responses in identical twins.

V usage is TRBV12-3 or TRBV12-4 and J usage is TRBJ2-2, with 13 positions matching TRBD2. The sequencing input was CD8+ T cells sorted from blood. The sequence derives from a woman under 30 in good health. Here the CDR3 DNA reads TGTGCCTGCAGCACCTTCGGGACTAGCGGGGAGAACACCGGGGAGCTGTTTTTT. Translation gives CACSTFGTSGENTGELFF.